The rows below give T cell receptor beta chains drawn from one sample of a study of blood T cell repertoires in COVID-19. Only in-frame clones appear in the TCRdb table, and some are missing; sequencing was by immunoSEQ multiplex PCR. The profile shows tens of thousands of clones, roughly nine tenths of them singletons. The specimen was peripheral blood. The origin of the receptors is a man between 70 and 80 years old with active or convalescent COVID-19. CDR3s include the opening cysteine and the closing phenylalanine or tryptophan. D genes are given only for firm matches. Not all rows give a size; the values are once, few, many and, for expanded clones, a class.

D | J | V | size | DNA | CDR3
. | TRBJ2-5 | TRBV19 | few | TGTGCCACCGGGGGGCCGGGGGAGACCCAGTACTTC | CATGGPGETQYF
TRBD2 | TRBJ2-1 | TRBV28 | once | TGTGCCAGCAGTTATTCCGGGACTAGTGACTACAATGAGCAGTTCTTC | CASSYSGTSDYNEQFF
. | TRBJ1-4 | TRBV5-8 | . | TGTGCCAGCAGCTTCCCGCGGATAGGAACTAATGAAAAACTGTTTTTT | CASSFPRIGTNEKLFF
. | TRBJ1-2 | TRBV4-3 | . | TGCGCCAGCAGCCAAGATGCGGCAGGGGCGTCCCAGGGCGGCTACACCTTC | CASSQDAAGASQGGYTF
. | TRBJ2-2 | TRBV7-3 | . | TGTGCCAGCAGCCCTACTAGAAACACCGGGGAGCTGTTTTTT | CASSPTRNTGELFF
. | TRBJ1-1 | TRBV9 | . | TGTGCCAGCAGCGTAGATCCCCCAGGCGGGATTAACACTGAAGCTTTCTTT | CASSVDPPGGINTEAFF
. | TRBJ1-1 | TRBV6-2/TRBV6-3 | . | TGTGCCAGCAGTTACTCCAACAGGGCTTATGAAGCTTTCTTT | CASSYSNRAYEAFF
. | TRBJ2-7 | TRBV4-1 | few | TGCGCCAGCAGCCAAGATGGGAGGGGGGGCTCCCACGAGCAGTACTTC | CASSQDGRGGSHEQYF
TRBD1 | TRBJ1-5 | TRBV6-5 | once | TGTGCCAGCACAGACAGGGGGGGACAGCCCCAGCATTTT | CASTDRGGQPQHF
TRBD1 | TRBJ2-1 | TRBV11-3 | . | TGTGCCAGCAGCCAAACAGGGGGGACCTACAATGAGCAGTTCTTC | CASSQTGGTYNEQFF